A single sample gave rise to the 25 T cell receptor beta chains below, sequenced in a study of beta chain features in type 1 diabetes. The investigators reverse transcribed all of the isolated RNA, so they sequenced expressed TCRB transcripts. Repertoires were generated with immunoSEQ multiplex PCR, while TCRdb's copy carries only in-frame clones and drops some. The sample consists of about 220,000 clones, approximately 11% of them appearing once. The sequenced sample consisted of central memory CD4+ T cells from blood. These receptors were taken from a man younger than 30 in good health.

The chain has TRBV29-1 and TRBJ1-2; no definite D call. CDR3 length: 14 residues. Germline CDR1 is SQVTM and CDR2 is ANQGSEA. V lost 3 bases to trimming and J lost 8 bases, with 19 bases between them. The CDR3 region is CSVESDSFKRGYTF. CDR3 nucleotide sequence: TGCAGCGTTGAGTCGGACTCTTTTAAGCGGGGCTACACCTTC.

This clone came up many times. The gene calls are TRBV7-2 and TRBJ1-5; 7 nucleotides agree with TRBD1. V trimming: 5 bases; J trimming: 5 bases; junction bases outside the gene matches: 3. Looked up from germline, CDR1 is SGHTA and CDR2 is FQGNSA. The CDR3 covers 13 residues. For the CDR3, the DNA is TGTGCCAGCAGCGCCAGGGGGGATCAGCCCCAGCATTTT. It codes for CASSARGDQPQHF.

This clone has a handful of counts. The genes are TRBV19 and TRBJ1-4; D gene ambiguous. CDR3 size: 13 residues. Germline V gene sequence: CDR1 LNHDA, CDR2 SQIVND (reference sequence). V was cut by 0 bases and J by 8 bases, with 7 bases left in between. The CDR3 sequence: CASSIDADEKLFF. In DNA form, the CDR3 reads TGTGCCAGTAGTATAGACGCGGACGAAAAACTGTTTTTT.

A few counts support this clone. The genes are TRBV7-3 and TRBJ2-6, with a possible D match to TRBD1 (6 bases). Trimming removed 5 bases from V and 0 bases from J, with 11 bases in between. The CDR3 is 16 amino acids. Germline lookup yields CDR1 SGHTA and CDR2 FQGTGA. CDR3 bases: TGTGCCAGCAGCCCCGGACAGTTCTCTGGGGCCAACGTCCTGACTTTC. Protein sequence: CASSPGQFSGANVLTF.

The rearrangement uses TRBV6-6 and TRBJ1-5; TRBD1 matches 7 bases. Looked up from germline, CDR1 is MNHNY and CDR2 is SVGAGI (reference sequence). V trimming: 2 bases; J trimming: 4 bases; junction bases outside the gene matches: 8. The CDR3 length is 16 residues. Here the CDR3 reads CASSYVQGTRNQPQHF. CDR3 in DNA: TGTGCCAGCAGTTACGTACAGGGGACGCGGAATCAGCCCCAGCATTTT.

This clone was picked up a small number of times. A clone one base away is much larger, so this may be a read error. The CDR3 DNA follows: TGTGCCAGCAGCGTAGGGGGGAGGGACGAGCAGTACTTC. Translated: CASSVGGRDEQYF. The chain is built from TRBV9 and TRBJ2-7; 7 bases agree with TRBD2. Per the germline V gene, CDR1 is SGDLS and CDR2 is YYNGEE. The CDR3 is 13 residues long. With 0 bases clipped from V and 5 bases from J, the junction kept 2 bases outside the gene matches.

This clone was seen only a few times. The V gene is TRBV5-4, the J gene TRBJ2-7, with 8 bases aligning to TRBD1. Losses at the gene ends were 3 bases for V and 5 bases for J; bases not matched to a gene: 7. The length of the CDR3 is 14 residues. In germline, CDR1 is SGHNT, CDR2 YYREEE (reference sequence). The CDR3: CASSSGQGRNEQYF. The CDR3 region has the DNA TGTGCCAGCAGCTCCGGACAGGGACGGAACGAGCAGTACTTC. Combining the CDR3 with reference TRBV5-4 and TRBJ2-7 gives the whole variable domain ETGVTQSPTHLIKTRGQQVTLRCSSQSGHNTVSWYQQALGQGPQFIFQYYREEENGRGNFPPRFSGLQFPNYSSELNVNALELDDSALYLCASSSGQGRNEQYFGPGTRLTVT.

This CDR3 reads CASSGHDRGRTEAFF. The CDR3 nucleotides are TGTGCCAGCAGCGGACACGACAGGGGTAGGACTGAAGCTTTCTTT. The chain is built from TRBV28 and TRBJ1-1; 8 bases are a match to TRBD1. Germline V lookup: CDR1 MDHEN, CDR2 SYDVKM. This CDR3 has 15 amino acids. J lost 5 bases, V lost 6 bases, and 11 bases had no gene match.

The chain employs TRBV11-2 and TRBJ2-7; 10 positions match TRBD2. Trimming removed 4 bases from V and 4 bases from J; junction bases left unmatched: 7. The CDR3 has 15 amino acids. Germline CDR1 and CDR2: SGHAT and FQNNGV. CDR3 residues: CASSSISGRWYEQYF. CDR3 in DNA: TGTGCCAGCAGCTCAATTAGCGGGAGGTGGTACGAGCAGTACTTC.

The chain recombines TRBV11-2 with TRBJ2-3, with D perhaps TRBD1 (5 bases). Germline V gene lookup returns CDR1 SGHAT and CDR2 FQNNGV. V was clipped by 3 bases and J by 2 bases, with 12 bases between them. The CDR3 spans 15 residues. The CDR3 DNA reads TGTGCCAGCAGCTTGGGCTTGGGGCCCACAGATACGCAGTATTTT. Its protein is CASSLGLGPTDTQYF.

This clone was recorded at least ten times. The chain uses TRBV28 and TRBJ2-3, with D tentatively TRBD2 (6 bases). The V and J ends lost 6 bases and 1 base respectively, with 8 bases between them. Germline V CDR1 and CDR2: MDHEN, SYDVKM. The CDR3 is 13 residues long. The CDR3 region is CASRDYRTDTQYF. The CDR3 region has the DNA TGTGCCAGCAGGGACTATCGCACAGATACGCAGTATTTT.

This clone has just a few counts. The CDR3 is CASSLLAGVRPQETQYF. In nucleotides, the CDR3 is TGTGCCAGCAGCCTCCTAGCGGGAGTGAGGCCCCAAGAGACCCAGTACTTC. The rearrangement joins TRBV4-2 to TRBJ2-5; 10 nucleotides line up with TRBD2. J was trimmed by 1 base and V by 4 bases; bases with no gene match: 9. Per the germline V gene, CDR1 is LGHNA and CDR2 is YNFKEQ. The CDR3 covers 17 residues.

In this sample, this clone turned up many times. This rearrangement joins TRBV27 to TRBJ1-2; 9 nucleotides align to TRBD1. Looked up from germline, CDR1 is MNHEY and CDR2 is SMNVEV (reference sequence). V was pared by 3 bases and J by 4 bases, with 6 bases of the junction left unmatched. The CDR3 totals 15 residues. Here the CDR3 reads CASSFTGGRSYGYTF. The CDR3 DNA follows: TGTGCCAGCAGTTTCACAGGGGGCAGAAGCTATGGCTACACCTTC.

This clone was observed a few times. V is TRBV19 and J is TRBJ1-5, with a possible D match to TRBD1 (5 bases). CDR3 length equals 13 residues. Deletions cut 3 bases from V and 7 bases from J, with 10 bases between. The germline CDR1 and CDR2 sequences are LNHDA and SQIVND (reference sequence). This chain's CDR3 is CASSIVRDQPQHF. The CDR3 DNA is TGTGCCAGTAGTATTGTCCGGGACCAGCCCCAGCATTTT.

This clone was seen a few times. Other DNA sequences in this specimen translate into the identical CDR3. This sequence joins TRBV29-1 and TRBJ2-4; D is tentatively TRBD1 or TRBD2 (5 bases each). From germline, CDR1 is SQVTM and CDR2 ANQGSEA. This CDR3 comprises 13 residues. Between the trimmed V and J ends, which lost 3 bases and 1 base, there was a span of 7 bases. CDR3 nucleotides: TGCAGCGTTGAGGGGGTGGCCAAAAACATTCAGTACTTC. Amino acids: CSVEGVAKNIQYF. Combining the CDR3 with reference TRBV29-1 and TRBJ2-4 gives the whole variable domain SAVISQKPSRDICQRGTSLTIQCQVDSQVTMMFWYRQQPGQSLTLIATANQGSEATYESGFVIDKFPISRPNLTFSTLTVSNMSPEDSSIYLCSVEGVAKNIQYFGAGTRLSVL.

This clone was picked up a small number of times. The chain employs TRBV28 and TRBJ2-7; unclear D gene. V was cut by 6 bases and J by 4 bases, with 10 bases left in between. There are 12 residues in the CDR3. Looked up from germline, CDR1 is MDHEN and CDR2 is SYDVKM. The CDR3 spells CASRYDRYEQYF. For the CDR3, the DNA is TGTGCCAGCAGATACGACCGGTACGAGCAGTACTTC.

This clone was recorded a few times. The V call is TRBV5-4, the J call TRBJ2-5; D gene unclear. The V gene's germline CDR1 is SGHNT and CDR2 YYREEE (reference sequence). The ends were cut back, 3 bases at V and 9 bases at J, with 12 bases in the middle. The CDR3 spans 12 residues. The CDR3 bases are TGTGCCAGCAGCTCCCGCCAAACGGCCCAGTACTTC. It encodes CASSSRQTAQYF. Supplemented by reference TRBV5-4 and TRBJ2-5, the full variable domain reads ETGVTQSPTHLIKTRGQQVTLRCSSQSGHNTVSWYQQALGQGPQFIFQYYREEENGRGNFPPRFSGLQFPNYSSELNVNALELDDSALYLCASSSRQTAQYFGPGTRLLVL.

This clone was picked up a small number of times. V usage is TRBV2 and J usage is TRBJ1-5, with a tentative D call TRBD1 (6 bases). With 1 base removed from V and 2 bases from J, the gap between germline ends came to 6 bases. Germline assignment: CDR1 SNHLY and CDR2 FYNNEI. The CDR3 sequence is 14 residues long. The CDR3 DNA reads as TGTGCCAGCAGTGAAGACAGGGGCAATCAGCCCCAGCATTTT. Protein: CASSEDRGNQPQHF.

This clone appeared many times. The chain recombines TRBV25-1 with TRBJ2-5; a possible D gene is TRBD1 (6 bases). Looked up from germline, CDR1 is MGHDK and CDR2 is SYGVNS. The CDR3 runs to 14 residues. The germline V and J ends were trimmed by 4 bases and 5 bases, with 14 bases remaining between them. The DNA of the CDR3 is TGTGCCAGCAGTGGCGAACAGGGTGGCGAGACCCAGTACTTC. Encoded protein: CASSGEQGGETQYF.

The chain recombines TRBV4-2 with TRBJ2-7, with 7 bases identical to TRBD1. This CDR3 spans 20 amino acids. From germline, CDR1 is LGHNA and CDR2 YNFKEQ. V was pared by 0 bases and J by 0 bases, with 17 bases of the junction left unmatched. Here the CDR3 DNA reads TGTGCCAGCAGCCAAGATGACGGATGGACAGGAACTGTGAGCTCCTACGAGCAGTACTTC. Its protein product is CASSQDDGWTGTVSSYEQYF.

This clone appeared a few times. The chain is built from TRBV5-1 and TRBJ2-3, with D unclear. This CDR3 contains 14 residues. Germline V gives CDR1 SGHRS, CDR2 YFSETQ. Trimming left V 0 bases short and J 2 bases short, with 7 bases between. CDR3 nucleotide sequence: TGCGCCAGCAGCTTGGGATCCTACACAGATACGCAGTATTTT. The encoded protein is CASSLGSYTDTQYF.

The rearrangement links TRBV7-9 to TRBJ2-3, with D uncertain. Trimming shortened V by 8 bases and J by 6 bases, and 18 bases separated the two germline ends. The CDR3 sequence is 14 residues long. From germline, CDR1 is SEHNR and CDR2 FQNEAQ (reference sequence). The CDR3 DNA is TGTGCCAGCGTAGGCCCCTTCCGGAAGGATACGCAGTATTTT. Residues: CASVGPFRKDTQYF.

This chain connects TRBV4-3 to TRBJ2-1; 12 bases fit TRBD2. There are 15 residues in the CDR3. Trimming at V came to 3 bases and at J to 9 bases, leaving 6 bases not matched to a gene. Germline V gives CDR1 LGHNA, CDR2 YSLEER. CDR3 sequence (DNA): TGCGCCAGCAGCCAGCCTAGCGGGAGGGCGGTTGAGCAGTTCTTC. Its protein is CASSQPSGRAVEQFF.

This clone was seen a handful of times. The chain recombines TRBV7-9 with TRBJ2-5, with 7 bases that match TRBD1. Per the germline V gene, CDR1 is SEHNR and CDR2 is FQNEAQ (reference sequence). Trimming removed 6 bases from V and 2 bases from J; junction bases left unmatched: 9. This CDR3 spans 15 amino acids. The CDR3 is CASSSGQTTQETQYF. The DNA of the CDR3 is TGTGCCAGCAGTTCGGGACAGACGACACAAGAGACCCAGTACTTC.

This clone was detected only a few times. J is TRBJ1-4 and V is TRBV14; the D is unclear. Per germline, CDR1 SGHDN and CDR2 FVKESK. The CDR3 totals 15 residues. V lost 0 bases, J lost 8 bases, and 13 bases lay in between. The CDR3 sequence is CASSQDVSYGEKLFF. CDR3 in DNA: TGTGCCAGCAGCCAAGATGTCAGCTATGGGGAAAAACTGTTTTTT.